Shown below are 17 T cell receptor beta chains from a single sample sequenced in a study of blood T cell repertoires in COVID-19. Sequencing used immunoSEQ multiplex PCR; TCRdb keeps in-frame clones, though not all of them. The sample contains 140,000 to 150,000 clones, 75% to 90% of which appear only once. The sample taken for sequencing was peripheral blood. These receptors were collected from a woman in her sixties or seventies with active COVID-19.

CDR3 in amino acids: CASSRYGTGTNQPQHF. In DNA form, the CDR3 reads TGTGCCAGCAGTCGATACGGGACAGGGACTAATCAGCCCCAGCATTTT. The V and J genes are TRBV6-6 and TRBJ1-5; 9 nucleotides agree with TRBD1. V dropped 5 bases and J dropped 4; count of bases not matched to a gene: 9. CDR3 length equals 16 residues. CDR1 is MNHNY and CDR2 is SVGAGI in the germline V gene (reference sequence).

The chain links TRBV29-1 to TRBJ1-1; TRBD1 aligns across 10 bases. The germline V gene has CDR1 SQVTM and CDR2 ANQGSEA. This CDR3 is built from 12 residues. V lost 7 bases and J lost 5; bases outside the gene matches: 4. Here the CDR3 reads CSDRQGATEAFF. CDR3 nucleotides: TGCAGCGACCGACAGGGGGCGACTGAAGCTTTCTTT. Based on the CDR3 plus reference TRBV29-1 and TRBJ1-1, the full variable domain is SAVISQKPSRDICQRGTSLTIQCQVDSQVTMMFWYRQQPGQSLTLIATANQGSEATYESGFVIDKFPISRPNLTFSTLTVSNMSPEDSSIYLCSDRQGATEAFFGQGTRLTVV.

This chain uses TRBV19 with TRBJ2-4, with D maybe TRBD2 (6 bases). CDR1 is LNHDA, CDR2 SQIVND, per germline (reference sequence). The CDR3 spans 13 residues. The ends were cut back, 9 bases at V and 8 bases at J, with 17 bases in the middle. The CDR3 DNA is TGTGCCAGCAGAGGAGGGGAGAGGGACATTCAGTACTTC. Protein: CASRGGERDIQYF. Combining the CDR3 with reference TRBV19 and TRBJ2-4 gives the whole variable domain DGGITQSPKYLFRKEGQNVTLSCEQNLNHDAMYWYRQDPGQGLRLIYYSQIVNDFQKGDIAEGYSVSREKKESFPLTVTSAQKNPTAFYLCASRGGERDIQYFGAGTRLSVL.

DNA of the CDR3: TGTGCCAGCAGCCACAGGAGCAGGGGAGGCTACACCTTC. This encodes CASSHRSRGGYTF. This chain joins TRBV7-3 and TRBJ1-2; D may be TRBD1 (6 bases). Trimming removed 5 bases from V and 8 bases from J, with 15 bases in between. This CDR3 has 13 residues. The V gene's germline CDR1 is SGHTA and CDR2 FQGTGA.

V gene TRBV6-2 or TRBV6-3 combines with J gene TRBJ1-1, with a weak D call TRBD1 (5 bases). V gave up 5 bases and J gave up 0 bases, with 10 bases separating them. Germline values: CDR1 MNHEY, CDR2 SVGEGT. The CDR3 contains 14 residues. The CDR3 coding sequence is TGTGCCAGCAGTCTCAGGGCTATGAACACTGAAGCTTTCTTT. Translating gives CASSLRAMNTEAFF.

The gene calls are TRBV3-1 (or the pseudogene TRBV3-2) and TRBJ1-5; D gene uncertain. The CDR3 runs 14 residues. Trimming pared 0 bases from V and 7 bases from J, leaving 10 bases between. Germline V gene sequence: CDR1 LGHDT, CDR2 YNNKEL (reference sequence). The CDR3 nucleotides are TGTGCCAGCAGCCAAGATTTGGAGGAACAGCCCCAGCATTTT. It yields the protein CASSQDLEEQPQHF.

This chain uses TRBV13 with TRBJ2-5; 9 bases align to TRBD2. This CDR3 has 16 amino acids. The germline V gene encodes CDR1 PRHDT and CDR2 FYEKMQ (reference sequence). The V segment lost 0 bases and the J segment 4 bases; nucleotides outside the gene matches: 6. The CDR3 DNA follows: TGTGCCAGCAGCTTAGGCCGGGGAGCGGGAGGAGAGACCCAGTACTTC. Amino acids: CASSLGRGAGGETQYF.

This clone was picked up a small number of times. This chain uses TRBV6-2 or TRBV6-3 with TRBJ2-7; 8 nucleotides agree with TRBD2. V gave up 5 bases and J gave up 7 bases; unmatched junction bases: 7. The length of the CDR3 is 13 residues. CDR1 MNHEY and CDR2 SVGEGT come from the germline V gene. CDR3 DNA: TGTGCCAGCAGTCCACTAGCGGTCCAAGAGCAGTACTTC. This translates into CASSPLAVQEQYF.

This chain joins TRBV7-9 and TRBJ2-7, with 8 bases that match TRBD1. V trimming: 1 base; J trimming: 5 bases; junction bases outside the gene matches: 7. The CDR3 extends over 15 amino acids. Germline CDR1 reads SEHNR; CDR2 reads FQNEAQ (reference sequence). The CDR3 is CASSLGAGGLDEQYF. The CDR3 DNA sequence: TGTGCCAGCAGCTTAGGGGCAGGGGGCCTCGACGAGCAGTACTTC.

J is TRBJ2-3 and V is TRBV15; D is uncertain. Germline CDR1 is LNHNV and CDR2 is YYDKDF (reference sequence). V lost 3 bases to trimming and J lost 2 bases, with 9 bases between them. This CDR3 spans 14 amino acids. CDR3 in DNA: TGTGCCACCAGCAGGGGCCCGAACACAGATACGCAGTATTTT. Translated: CATSRGPNTDTQYF.

The chain links TRBV9 to TRBJ1-5; D possibly corresponds to TRBD1 (6 bases). The CDR3 length is 14 residues. Trimming left V 2 bases short and J 5 bases short, with 11 bases between. Germline assignment: CDR1 SGDLS and CDR2 YYNGEE. CDR3 DNA sequence: TGTGCCAGCAGCGTCGGACAGCCTGATCAGCCCCAGCATTTT. Translation gives CASSVGQPDQPQHF.

V is TRBV6-1 and J is TRBJ1-1; D possibly corresponds to TRBD1 (6 bases). The V end lost 3 bases, the J end lost 0 bases, and 14 bases lay between the germline ends. CDR1 is MNHNS and CDR2 is SASEGT in the germline V gene. The CDR3 is 16 amino acids. The CDR3 region is CASSDKDRPMNTEAFF. CDR3 bases: TGTGCCAGCAGTGACAAGGACAGACCCATGAACACTGAAGCTTTCTTT.

The chain links TRBV3-1 (or the pseudogene TRBV3-2) to TRBJ2-4, with TRBD2 identical over 11 bases. Trimming at V came to 3 bases and at J to 7 bases, leaving 5 bases not matched to a gene. CDR1 is LGHDT and CDR2 is YNNKEL in the germline V gene (reference sequence). The CDR3 is made up of 15 amino acids. For the CDR3, the DNA is TGTGCCAGCAGCCATATAGCGGGAGGGGGTAACATTCAGTACTTC. Its translation is CASSHIAGGGNIQYF.

This clone occurred once. V and J are TRBV7-2 and TRBJ2-1; D gene unclear. Germline-derived CDR1 and CDR2 are SGHTA and FQGNSA. The CDR3 is 13 residues long. V dropped 5 bases and J dropped 4 bases, with 9 bases sitting between them. The CDR3 DNA sequence: TGTGCCAGCAGCCCCGTCGGGTACAATGAGCAGTTCTTC. Encoded protein: CASSPVGYNEQFF.

This chain uses TRBV5-1 with TRBJ1-2, with D unresolved. Trimming took off 2 bases at V and 7 bases at J, with 12 bases between the two ends. Germline-derived CDR1 and CDR2 are SGHRS and YFSETQ. The CDR3 runs 13 residues. CDR3 DNA: TGCGCCAGCAGCTTAGGCTCGGGTGGTGGCTACACCTTC. It yields the protein CASSLGSGGGYTF.

This clone came up a few times. The gene calls are TRBV7-2 and TRBJ2-1, with TRBD1 matching 8 bases. CDR3 length: 14 amino acids. J gave up 7 bases and V 8 bases, and 10 bases lay outside the gene matches. Germline loops: CDR1 SGHTA, CDR2 FQGNSA. CDR3 residues: CASSGTGFFNEQFF. DNA for the CDR3: TGTGCCAGCTCCGGGACAGGCTTTTTTAATGAGCAGTTCTTC.

The chain employs TRBV5-6 and TRBJ2-7; TRBD1 is a possible D gene (6 bases). Between the trimmed V and J ends, which lost 1 base and 6 bases, there was a span of 14 bases. This CDR3 comprises 14 residues. Germline V CDR1 and CDR2: SGHDT, YYEEEE. The CDR3 here is CASSLTQGAVEQYF. The CDR3 bases are TGTGCCAGCAGCTTGACACAGGGCGCTGTCGAGCAGTACTTC.